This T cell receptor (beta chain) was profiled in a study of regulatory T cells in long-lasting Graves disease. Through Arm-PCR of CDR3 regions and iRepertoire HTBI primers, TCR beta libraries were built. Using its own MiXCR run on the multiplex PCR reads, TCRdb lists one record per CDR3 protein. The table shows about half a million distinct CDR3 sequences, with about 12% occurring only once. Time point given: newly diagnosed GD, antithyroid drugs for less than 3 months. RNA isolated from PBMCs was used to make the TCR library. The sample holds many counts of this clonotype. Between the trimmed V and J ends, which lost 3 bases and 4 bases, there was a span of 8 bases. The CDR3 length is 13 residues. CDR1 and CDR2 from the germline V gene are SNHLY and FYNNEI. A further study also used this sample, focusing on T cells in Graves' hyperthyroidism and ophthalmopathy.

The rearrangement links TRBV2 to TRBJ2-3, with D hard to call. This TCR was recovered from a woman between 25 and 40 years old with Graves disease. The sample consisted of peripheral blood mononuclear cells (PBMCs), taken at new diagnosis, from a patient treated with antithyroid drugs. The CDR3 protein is CASSDGRADTQYF. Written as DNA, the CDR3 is TGTGCCAGCAGTGATGGCCGGGCAGATACGCAGTATTTT.